The clone carrying this T cell receptor beta chain was detected only a few times. Its antigen is not identified. Sequencing used immunoSEQ multiplex PCR; TCRdb keeps in-frame clones, though not all of them. The sample has over 150,000 clones; 65% to 90% are singletons. This sample is part of a study of cytomegalovirus exposure and HLA in healthy donors. Study-wide results and limits: Rare sequences made up most TCRs, while some public TCRs were found in many donors. A list of approximately 160 TCR beta chains associated with cytomegalovirus was given.

The germline V gene has CDR1 SGHRS and CDR2 YFSETQ. There are 14 residues in the CDR3. Trimming at V came to 3 bases and at J to 3 bases, leaving 5 bases not matched to a gene. The sequencing sample was made of PBMCs. This receptor was obtained from a woman younger than 35 in good health and CMV-seronegative. V usage is TRBV5-1 and J usage is TRBJ2-5, with 7 positions matching TRBD1. The CDR3 sequence: CASSYPGTEETQYF. In nucleotides, the CDR3 is TGCGCCAGCAGCTACCCCGGGACAGAAGAGACCCAGTACTTC.